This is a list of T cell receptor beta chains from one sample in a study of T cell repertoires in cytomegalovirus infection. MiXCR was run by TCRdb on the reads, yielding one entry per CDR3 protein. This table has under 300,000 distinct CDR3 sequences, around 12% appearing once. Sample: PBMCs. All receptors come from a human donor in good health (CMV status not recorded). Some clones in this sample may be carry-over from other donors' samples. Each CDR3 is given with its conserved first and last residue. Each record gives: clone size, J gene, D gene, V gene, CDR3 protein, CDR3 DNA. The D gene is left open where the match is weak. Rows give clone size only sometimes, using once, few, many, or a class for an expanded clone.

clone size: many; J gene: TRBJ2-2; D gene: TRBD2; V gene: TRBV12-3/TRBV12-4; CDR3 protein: CASSFSGRRTGELFF; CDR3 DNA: TGTGCCAGCAGTTTTAGCGGGCGCCGGACCGGGGAGCTGTTTTTT
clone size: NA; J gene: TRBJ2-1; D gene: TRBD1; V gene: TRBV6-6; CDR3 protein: CASSQTGGNEQAQFF; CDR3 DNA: TGTGCCAGCAGTCAGACAGGGGGTAACGAACAGGCCCAGTTCTTC
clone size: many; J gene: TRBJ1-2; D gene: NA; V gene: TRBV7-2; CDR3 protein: CASSESGGQAYGYTF; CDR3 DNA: TGTGCCAGCAGCGAAAGCGGGGGGCAGGCCTATGGCTACACCTTC
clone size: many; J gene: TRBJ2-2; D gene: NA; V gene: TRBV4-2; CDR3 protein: CASSQSAQANTGELFF; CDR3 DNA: TGTGCCAGCAGCCAATCGGCACAGGCGAACACCGGGGAGCTGTTTTTT
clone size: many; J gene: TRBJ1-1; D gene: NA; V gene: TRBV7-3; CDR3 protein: CASSSGLNTEAFF; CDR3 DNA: TGTGCCAGCAGCTCGGGATTGAACACTGAAGCTTTCTTT
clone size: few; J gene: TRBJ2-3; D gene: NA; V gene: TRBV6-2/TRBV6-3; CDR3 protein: CASSKPRGTQYF; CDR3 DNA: TGTGCCAGCAGCAAACCTCGTGGCACGCAGTATTTT
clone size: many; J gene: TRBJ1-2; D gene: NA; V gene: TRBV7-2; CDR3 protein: CASSFPRDYGYTF; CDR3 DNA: TGTGCCAGCAGCTTTCCGAGGGACTATGGCTACACCTTC
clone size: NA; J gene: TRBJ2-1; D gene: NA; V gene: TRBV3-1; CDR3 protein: CASSHQRGATPFF; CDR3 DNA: TGTGCCAGCAGCCACCAAAGAGGTGCCACCCCGTTCTTC
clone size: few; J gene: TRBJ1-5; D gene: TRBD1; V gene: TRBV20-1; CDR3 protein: CSAQGGLGNQPQHF; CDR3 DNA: TGCAGTGCTCAGGGGGGTTTGGGCAATCAGCCCCAGCATTTT
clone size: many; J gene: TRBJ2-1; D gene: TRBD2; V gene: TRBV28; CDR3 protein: CASSLRAGGGNEQFF; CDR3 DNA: TGTGCCAGCAGTTTGCGAGCGGGAGGAGGGAATGAGCAGTTCTTC
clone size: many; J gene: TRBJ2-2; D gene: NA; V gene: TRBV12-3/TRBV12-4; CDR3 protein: CASLRGPTGELFF; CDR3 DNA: TGTGCCAGTTTGAGAGGGCCGACCGGGGAGCTGTTTTTT
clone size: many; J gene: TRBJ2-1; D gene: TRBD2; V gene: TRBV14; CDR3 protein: CASSQGVWSGSDEQFF; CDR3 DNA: TGTGCCAGCAGCCAAGGGGTTTGGAGCGGGAGCGATGAGCAGTTCTTC
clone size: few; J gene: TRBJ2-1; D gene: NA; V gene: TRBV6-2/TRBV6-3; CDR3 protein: CASSYPPNEQFF; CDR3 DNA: TGTGCCAGCAGTTACCCTCCTAATGAGCAGTTCTTC
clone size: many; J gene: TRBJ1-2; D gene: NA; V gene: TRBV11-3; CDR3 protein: CASRTSGVGLYGYTF; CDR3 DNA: TGTGCCAGCAGGACGTCCGGGGTAGGATTGTATGGCTACACCTTC
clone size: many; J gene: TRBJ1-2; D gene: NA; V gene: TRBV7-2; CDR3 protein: CASSLERQAGLYGYTF; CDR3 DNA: TGTGCCAGCAGCTTAGAAAGACAGGCTGGTCTCTATGGCTACACCTTC
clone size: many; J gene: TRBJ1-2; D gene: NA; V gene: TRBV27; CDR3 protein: CASSLIGTAHGYTF; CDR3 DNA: TGTGCCAGCAGTTTAATAGGAACCGCCCATGGCTACACCTTC
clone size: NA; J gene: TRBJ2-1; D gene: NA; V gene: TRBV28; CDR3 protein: CASSLPYNEQFF; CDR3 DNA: TGTGCCAGCAGTTTGCCCTACAATGAGCAGTTCTTC
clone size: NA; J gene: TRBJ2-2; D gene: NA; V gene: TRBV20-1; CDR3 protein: CSAREDVYGELFF; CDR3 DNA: TGCAGTGCTAGAGAAGATGTCTACGGGGAGCTGTTTTTT
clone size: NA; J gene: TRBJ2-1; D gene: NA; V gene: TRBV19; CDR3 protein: CASSRDWGEQFF; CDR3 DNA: TGTGCCAGTAGTCGGGACTGGGGGGAGCAGTTCTTC
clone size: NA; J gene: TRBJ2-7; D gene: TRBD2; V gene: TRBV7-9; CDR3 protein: CASSSTGTSRSYEQYF; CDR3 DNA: TGTGCCAGCAGCTCAACCGGGACTAGCCGATCCTACGAGCAGTACTTC
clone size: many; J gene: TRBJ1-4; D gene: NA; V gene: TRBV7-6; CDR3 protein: CASSLWREKLFF; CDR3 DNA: TGTGCCAGCAGCTTATGGCGTGAAAAACTGTTTTTT
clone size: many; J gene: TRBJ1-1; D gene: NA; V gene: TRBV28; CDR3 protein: CASSSGPGSGNTEAFF; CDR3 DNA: TGTGCCAGCAGTTCGGGCCCGGGTTCGGGGAACACTGAAGCTTTCTTT
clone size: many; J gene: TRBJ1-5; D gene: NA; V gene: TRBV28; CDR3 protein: CASSQPGNQHF; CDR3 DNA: TGTGCCAGCAGTCAACCGGGTAACCAGCATTTT
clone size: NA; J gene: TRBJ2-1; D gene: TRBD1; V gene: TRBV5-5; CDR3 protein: CASSLAGTGSYNEQFF; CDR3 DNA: TGTGCCAGCAGCTTGGCCGGGACAGGCTCCTACAATGAGCAGTTCTTC
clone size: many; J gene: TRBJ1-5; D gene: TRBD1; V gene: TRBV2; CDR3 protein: CASRKDREGQPQHF; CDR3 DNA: TGTGCCAGCAGGAAGGACAGGGAAGGTCAGCCCCAGCATTTT
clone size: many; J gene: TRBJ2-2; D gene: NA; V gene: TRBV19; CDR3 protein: CASSTISNTGELFF; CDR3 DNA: TGTGCCAGTAGTACTATTTCGAACACCGGGGAGCTGTTTTTT
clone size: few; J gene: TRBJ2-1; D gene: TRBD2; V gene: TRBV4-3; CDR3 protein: CASGKSGSTYNEQFF; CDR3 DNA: TGCGCCAGCGGCAAAAGCGGGAGTACGTACAATGAGCAGTTCTTC
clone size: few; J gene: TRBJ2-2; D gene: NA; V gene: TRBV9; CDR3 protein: CASSVVGDVSTGELFF; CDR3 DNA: TGTGCCAGCAGCGTAGTGGGGGATGTAAGCACCGGGGAGCTGTTTTTT
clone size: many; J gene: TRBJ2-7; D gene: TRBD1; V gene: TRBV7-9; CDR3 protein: CASTPGQGIIYEQYF; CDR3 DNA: TGTGCCAGCACCCCCGGACAGGGTATTATCTACGAGCAGTACTTC
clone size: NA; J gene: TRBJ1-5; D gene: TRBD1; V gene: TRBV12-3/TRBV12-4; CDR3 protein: CASSKGTGNSNQPQHF; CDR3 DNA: TGTGCCAGCAGTAAAGGGACAGGGAATAGCAATCAGCCCCAGCATTTT
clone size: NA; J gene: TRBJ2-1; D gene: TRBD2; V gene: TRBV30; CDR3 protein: CAWRASGRKQFF; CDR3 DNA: TGTGCCTGGAGGGCTAGCGGGAGAAAGCAGTTCTTC
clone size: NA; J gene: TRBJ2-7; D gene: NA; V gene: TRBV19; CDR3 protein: CASSPAVNSYEQYF; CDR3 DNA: TGTGCCAGTAGTCCGGCGGTAAACTCCTACGAGCAGTACTTC
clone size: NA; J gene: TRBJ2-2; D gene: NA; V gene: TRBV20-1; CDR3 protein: CSATARGNTGELFF; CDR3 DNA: TGCAGTGCGACTGCCCGGGGGAACACCGGGGAGCTGTTTTTT
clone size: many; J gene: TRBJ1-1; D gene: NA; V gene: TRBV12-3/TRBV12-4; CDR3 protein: CASSNLGVNTEAFF; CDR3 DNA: TGTGCCAGCAGTAACCTAGGGGTTAACACTGAAGCTTTCTTT
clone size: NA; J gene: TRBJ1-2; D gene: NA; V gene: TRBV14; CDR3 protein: CASSQGPVQGYTF; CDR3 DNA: TGTGCCAGCAGCCAAGGGCCAGTGCAAGGCTACACCTTC
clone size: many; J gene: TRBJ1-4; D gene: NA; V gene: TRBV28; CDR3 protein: CASSSPPGTNEKLFF; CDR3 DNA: TGTGCCAGCAGTTCCCCCCCAGGGACTAATGAAAAACTGTTTTTT
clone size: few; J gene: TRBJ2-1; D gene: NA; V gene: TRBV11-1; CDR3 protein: CASSLRGIGNEQFF; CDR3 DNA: TGTGCCAGCAGCTTAAGGGGTATCGGCAATGAGCAGTTCTTC
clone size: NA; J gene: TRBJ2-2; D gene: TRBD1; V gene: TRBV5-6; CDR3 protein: CASSLVPGTGVGTGELFF; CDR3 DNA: TGTGCCAGCAGCTTGGTTCCCGGGACAGGGGTTGGTACCGGGGAGCTGTTTTTT
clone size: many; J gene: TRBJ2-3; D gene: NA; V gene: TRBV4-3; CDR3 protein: CASSQEKGWRTDTQYF; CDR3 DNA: TGCGCCAGCAGCCAAGAGAAAGGTTGGAGAACAGATACGCAGTATTTT
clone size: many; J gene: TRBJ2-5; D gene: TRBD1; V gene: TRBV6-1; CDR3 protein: CASRGSGTVETQYF; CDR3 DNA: TGTGCCAGCAGAGGTTCCGGGACAGTTGAGACCCAGTACTTC